These T cell receptor beta chains were read from a single sample in a study of cytomegalovirus exposure and HLA in healthy donors. The table came from immunoSEQ multiplex PCR; TCRdb's copy has only in-frame clones and leaves some out. This sample has about 210,000 clones; over 80% occur once, and the top ten carry about 6%. Sample: PBMCs. These receptors all stem from a man aged 35-49 years in good health and CMV-seropositive. The CDR3 runs from the conserved cysteine through the conserved F or W. A D gene is named only where the DNA matches it firmly. Clone size is not always given. Where it is, it says once, few, many or a class for expanded clones.

NA	TRBJ2-3	NA	TRBV10-3	CAISEGSGEGDTQYF	TGTGCCATCAGTGAGGGTAGCGGAGAGGGAGATACGCAGTATTTT
TRBD2	TRBJ2-1	NA	TRBV30	CAWTREPPYNGQFF	TGTGCCTGGACGCGGGAGCCTCCCTACAATGGGCAGTTCTTC
NA	TRBJ2-3	NA	TRBV5-5	CASRLDGTTDTQYF	TGTGCCAGCAGACTAGACGGGACAACAGATACGCAGTATTTT
NA	TRBJ2-6	few	TRBV19	CASLQGTGANVLTF	TGTGCCAGTTTACAGGGAACTGGGGCCAACGTCCTGACTTTC
TRBD1	TRBJ1-5	NA	TRBV27	CASSLGQGNNQPQHF	TGTGCCAGCAGTTTGGGACAGGGCAATAATCAGCCCCAGCATTTT
NA	TRBJ1-1	few	TRBV30	CAWSVRIRDTEAFF	TGTGCCTGGAGTGTCCGCATCCGGGACACTGAAGCTTTCTTT
NA	TRBJ1-3	few	TRBV30	CAWSGSSGNTIYF	TGTGCCTGGAGTGGGAGCTCTGGAAACACCATATATTTT
NA	TRBJ2-2	NA	TRBV7-9	CASRDHSGNTGELFF	TGTGCCAGCAGAGACCATAGCGGGAACACCGGGGAGCTGTTTTTT
NA	TRBJ1-2	NA	TRBV11-2	CASSLDLKTEGYTF	TGTGCCAGCAGCTTAGATCTAAAGACAGAAGGCTACACCTTC
NA	TRBJ2-1	NA	TRBV21-1	CASSPNLALSSYNEQFF	TGTGCCAGCAGTCCCAACCTAGCGTTGAGCTCCTACAATGAGCAGTTCTTC
NA	TRBJ1-3	NA	TRBV7-9	CASSRFDTYSGNTIYF	TGTGCCAGCAGCAGATTCGACACATACTCTGGAAACACCATATATTTT
TRBD1	TRBJ2-1	NA	TRBV11-3	CASSSDRLDEQFF	TGTGCCAGCAGCTCGGACAGGCTAGATGAGCAGTTCTTC
NA	TRBJ2-1	NA	TRBV6-4	CASSDSRGNEQFF	TGTGCCAGCAGTGACTCGCGCGGGAATGAGCAGTTCTTC
TRBD1	TRBJ1-4	NA	TRBV27	CASSWTGSEEKLFF	TGTGCCAGCAGTTGGACAGGGAGCGAGGAAAAACTGTTTTTT
TRBD1	TRBJ1-1	NA	TRBV6-1	CASSLEGGDREAFF	TGTGCCAGCAGTCTAGAGGGTGGGGACAGGGAAGCTTTCTTT
TRBD2	TRBJ2-1	NA	TRBV10-3	CAISVASGGYNEQFF	TGTGCCATCAGTGTGGCTAGCGGGGGGTACAATGAGCAGTTCTTC
TRBD1	TRBJ1-2	few	TRBV30	CAWSAVGYRDRENYGYTF	TGTGCCTGGAGTGCTGTGGGATACCGGGACAGGGAGAACTATGGCTACACCTTC
NA	TRBJ2-3	once	TRBV27	CASSPGADTDTQYF	TGTGCCAGCAGTCCTGGCGCGGACACAGATACGCAGTATTTT
TRBD1	TRBJ1-1	NA	TRBV13	CASSSLDRVAEAFF	TGTGCCAGCAGCTCCCTGGACAGGGTCGCCGAAGCTTTCTTT
TRBD1	TRBJ1-5	NA	TRBV30	CAWSPQGDQPQHF	TGTGCCTGGAGCCCACAGGGGGACCAGCCCCAGCATTTT
NA	TRBJ1-2	NA	TRBV6-5	CASAQGNYGYTF	TGTGCCAGCGCCCAGGGTAACTATGGCTACACCTTC
TRBD2	TRBJ2-1	NA	TRBV5-1	CASSTGGSTYNEQFF	TGCGCCAGCTCAACCGGGGGGAGTACCTACAATGAGCAGTTCTTC
NA	TRBJ2-1	NA	TRBV6-6	CASSQYNEQFF	TGTGCCAGCAGTCAGTACAATGAGCAGTTCTTC